These 3 T cell receptor beta chains originate from one sample sequenced in a study of cytotoxic CD8 clonotypes in ibrutinib-treated CLL. This table comes from immunoSEQ multiplex PCR, and its TCRdb copy is limited to in-frame clones, with some not included. This table has 65,000 to 80,000 clones, roughly 85% appearing once. Sequenced material: PBMCs, taken after 24 months of ibrutinib treatment. The receptor source for this set is a human donor with chronic lymphocytic leukemia.

The chain joins TRBV9 to TRBJ1-1; D gene unclear. Germline V gene data show CDR1 as SGDLS and CDR2 as YYNGEE. V lost 0 bases to trimming and J lost 0 bases, with 6 bases between them. The CDR3 is 14 residues long. This CDR3 is CASSVDLVNTEAFF. CDR3 coding DNA: TGTGCCAGCAGCGTAGATTTAGTGAACACTGAAGCTTTCTTT.

This chain joins TRBV28 and TRBJ1-1; a possible D gene is TRBD1 (5 bases). This CDR3 has 14 amino acids. V was trimmed by 3 bases and J by 5 bases, leaving 13 bases between them. Germline V lookup: CDR1 MDHEN, CDR2 SYDVKM. The CDR3 DNA follows: TGTGCCAGCAGTTTTTCGGGGAGGGGAACTGAAGCTTTCTTT. It codes for CASSFSGRGTEAFF.

This clone came up a few times. This chain joins TRBV7-8 and TRBJ2-3, with TRBD2 identical over 8 bases. This CDR3 contains 14 residues. The ends lost 3 bases at V and 2 bases at J; junction bases unmatched: 1. CDR1 is SGHVS, CDR2 FQNEAQ, per germline. In DNA, the CDR3 is TGTGCCAGCAGCTTTAGCGGGGTCACAGATACGCAGTATTTT. This codes for CASSFSGVTDTQYF. The whole variable domain, remainder taken from reference TRBV7-8 and TRBJ2-3, is GAGVSQSPRYKVAKRGQDVALRCDPISGHVSLFWYQQALGQGPEFLTYFQNEAQLDKSGLPSDRFFAERPEGSVSTLKIQRTQQEDSAVYLCASSFSGVTDTQYFGPGTRLTVL.